Each of the 7 T cell receptor beta chains below was sequenced from the same sample in a study of molecular identifiers for immune sequencing clone quantification. MiXCR was run by TCRdb on the PCR reads, yielding one entry per CDR3 protein. The table has about 320,000 distinct CDR3 sequences, 20% to 25% seen once. Material for sequencing was naive CD8+ T cells from blood, with Jurkat cell RNA spiked in. Subset indicated: FACS-sorted CD8+CD4-CCR7+CD45RA+ naive T cells. The receptors were sampled from a human donor in good health. Some libraries in this study had Jurkat cell RNA spiked in.

The CDR3 DNA is TGCGCCAGCAGTGAGCTAGCGGTCAGTCAAGAGACCCAGTACTTC. This gives the protein CASSELAVSQETQYF. V gene TRBV10-2 combines with J gene TRBJ2-5; 7 bases are shared with TRBD2. The junction had 5 bases not matched to a gene; V was cut back by 2 bases and J by 2 bases. Germline lookup yields CDR1 WSHSY and CDR2 SAAADI. The CDR3 is 15 amino acids.

The sample holds many counts of this clonotype. V and J are TRBV6-1 and TRBJ1-1; unclear D gene. Germline CDR1 is MNHNS and CDR2 is SASEGT. The V end lost 0 bases, the J end lost 1 base, and 12 bases lay between the germline ends. This CDR3 has 16 amino acids. The chain's CDR3 is CASSEALVWSNTEAFF. In nucleotides, the CDR3 is TGTGCCAGCAGTGAAGCCCTAGTTTGGTCGAACACTGAAGCTTTCTTT.

This chain links TRBV14 with TRBJ1-1; 7 nucleotides line up with TRBD1. This CDR3 spans 19 amino acids. Losses at the gene ends were 2 bases for V and 0 bases for J; bases not matched to a gene: 15. The germline V gene has CDR1 SGHDN and CDR2 FVKESK. CDR3 sequence: CASSQLPRGQIIMNTEAFF. As DNA, the CDR3 is TGTGCCAGCAGCCAACTCCCCCGGGGACAGATTATCATGAACACTGAAGCTTTCTTT. The full variable domain, completed using reference TRBV14 and TRBJ1-1, is EAGVTQFPSHSVIEKGQTVTLRCDPISGHDNLYWYRRVMGKEIKFLLHFVKESKQDESGMPNNRFLAERTGGTYSTLKVQPAELEDSGVYFCASSQLPRGQIIMNTEAFFGQGTRLTVV.

This clonotype was counted at least ten times. This rearrangement joins TRBV5-4 to TRBJ2-3; 10 bases agree with TRBD2. Trimming at V came to 1 base and at J to 1 base, leaving 3 bases not matched to a gene. This CDR3 comprises 16 residues. The V gene's germline CDR1 is SGHNT and CDR2 YYREEE (reference sequence). The DNA for the CDR3 is TGTGCCAGCAGCTTGTTAGGGACTAGCGGCACAGATACGCAGTATTTT. Protein product: CASSLLGTSGTDTQYF.

This clonotype has at least ten counts. V usage is TRBV20-1 and J usage is TRBJ2-7; D perhaps matches TRBD2 (5 bases). The CDR3 has 16 amino acids. Germline V lookup: CDR1 DFQATT, CDR2 SNEGSKA (reference sequence). Trimming cost V 3 bases and J 4 bases, with 22 bases left between them. CDR3 protein: CSASGISPVVRYEQYF. The CDR3 DNA follows: TGCAGTGCTAGCGGGATTTCGCCCGTAGTTCGGTACGAGCAGTACTTC.

This clonotype was recorded many times. The chain links TRBV6-5 to TRBJ2-1, with 7 bases lining up with TRBD1. The germline CDR1 and CDR2 sequences are MNHEY and SVGAGI. With 4 bases clipped from V and 4 bases from J, the junction kept 4 bases outside the gene matches. CDR3 length equals 14 residues. In DNA, the CDR3 is TGTGCCAGCAGTTCTAGGGACAGTTACAATGAGCAGTTCTTC. This sequence encodes CASSSRDSYNEQFF.

This clonotype has at least ten counts. The V and J genes are TRBV4-1 and TRBJ1-1; TRBD1 aligns across 8 bases. The CDR3 is 14 amino acids. From germline, CDR1 is MGHRA and CDR2 YSYEKL. The junction had 4 bases not matched to a gene; V was cut back by 4 bases and J by 3 bases. The CDR3 DNA is TGCGCCAGCAGCCGCGGACAGGGAGACACTGAAGCTTTCTTT. Translating it yields CASSRGQGDTEAFF.